Sequencing of this TCR beta chain was carried out in a study of beta chain features in type 1 diabetes. The study reverse transcribed the entire isolated RNA, so it sequenced expressed TCRB transcripts. Only in-frame clones appear in the TCRdb table, and some are missing; sequencing was by immunoSEQ multiplex PCR. The profile shows around 500,000 clones, around 10% of them singletons. V was cut by 2 bases and J by 4 bases, with 6 bases left in between. CDR3 length: 12 residues. From germline, CDR1 is SQVTM and CDR2 ANQGSEA. This receptor was identified in a woman aged 18-29 years in good health. The chain combines TRBV29-1 with TRBJ1-3, with D unresolved. The specimen was naive CD4+ T cells from blood. The CDR3 DNA is TGCAGCGTTGAAAGGAGGGGAAACACCATATATTTT. Residues: CSVERRGNTIYF.